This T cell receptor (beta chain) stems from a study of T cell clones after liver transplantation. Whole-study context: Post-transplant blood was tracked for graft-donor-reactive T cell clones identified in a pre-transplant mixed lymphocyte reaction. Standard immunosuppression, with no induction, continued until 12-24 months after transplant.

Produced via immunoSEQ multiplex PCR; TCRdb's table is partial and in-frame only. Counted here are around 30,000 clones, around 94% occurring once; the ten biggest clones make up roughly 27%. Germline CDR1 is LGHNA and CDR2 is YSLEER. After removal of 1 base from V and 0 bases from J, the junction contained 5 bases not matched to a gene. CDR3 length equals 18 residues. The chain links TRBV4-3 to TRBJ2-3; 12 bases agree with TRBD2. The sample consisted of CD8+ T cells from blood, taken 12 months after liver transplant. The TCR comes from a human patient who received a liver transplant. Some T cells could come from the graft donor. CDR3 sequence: CASSQGLAGDTSTDTQYF. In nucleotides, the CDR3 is TGCGCCAGCAGCCAAGGACTAGCGGGGGACACTAGCACAGATACGCAGTATTTT.